This T cell receptor (beta chain) was retrieved from a study of shared clonotypes between healthy human individuals. Germline-derived CDR1 and CDR2 are KGHSH and LQKENI. V was shortened by 5 bases and J by 7 bases, with 8 bases between the two germline ends. CDR3 length equals 11 residues. A note on this clone: The antigen is unknown.

Clones were sequenced by immunoSEQ multiplex PCR, and TCRdb holds only the in-frame ones, with some missing. The sample lists hundreds of thousands of clones, roughly three quarters occurring once. General study points: Having only a few donors restricted how much genetic and exposure-history diversity was captured.

Sequenced sample: PBMCs. The receptor's source is a woman aged 40 to 55 in good health. Some clones in this sample may be carry-over from other donors' samples. This chain connects TRBV18 to TRBJ1-1; D not resolved. The CDR3 nucleotides read TGTGCCAGCTCAAGCGGGGTTGAAGCTTTCTTT. Encoded protein: CASSSGVEAFF.